The 9 T cell receptor beta chains listed next were all sequenced from one sample in a study of beta chain features in type 1 diabetes. Sequenced material consisted of expressed TCRB transcripts (all of the isolated RNA was reverse transcribed). Assay used: immunoSEQ multiplex PCR; TCRdb lists only in-frame clones, some missing. The table includes some 230,000 clones, 9.6% detected once. Sequencing used naive CD4+ T cells from blood. All receptors derive from a woman younger than 35 in good health.

This clone was seen a handful of times. CDR3 amino acids: CASSEIQQKAFF. In DNA, the CDR3 is TGTGCCAGCAGTGAAATTCAACAGAAAGCTTTCTTT. The genes are TRBV6-1 and TRBJ1-1; D gene ambiguous. The CDR3 runs 12 residues. The germline V gene encodes CDR1 MNHNS and CDR2 SASEGT. V gave up 2 bases and J gave up 9 bases, with 10 bases separating them.

This clone was recorded a few times. The rearrangement links TRBV25-1 to TRBJ2-7; 7 nucleotides line up with TRBD2. This CDR3 has 14 residues. J lost 5 bases, V lost 4 bases, and 8 bases had no gene match. Germline CDR1 is MGHDK and CDR2 is SYGVNS. The CDR3 region has the DNA TGTGCCAGCAGTGCCCATGGCAGCGGGGACGAGCAGTACTTC. Translation gives CASSAHGSGDEQYF.

This clone was recorded a few times. The V and J genes are TRBV7-2 and TRBJ2-7; D remains ambiguous. Germline V lookup: CDR1 SGHTA, CDR2 FQGNSA. V was trimmed by 3 bases and J by 3 bases, leaving 9 bases between them. The CDR3 contains 13 residues. CDR3 loop: CASSFLHYYEQYF. Written as DNA, the CDR3 is TGTGCCAGCAGCTTTTTGCACTACTACGAGCAGTACTTC.

This chain links TRBV9 with TRBJ2-3, with a possible D match to TRBD1 (5 bases). This CDR3 contains 15 residues. V was trimmed by 0 bases and J by 2 bases, leaving 10 bases between them. Germline V lookup: CDR1 SGDLS, CDR2 YYNGEE. CDR3 sequence reads: CASSVVGALTDTQYF. The CDR3 DNA reads TGTGCCAGCAGCGTAGTAGGGGCGCTCACAGATACGCAGTATTTT.

This CDR3 is CTSSRGPLDYEQYF. The CDR3 bases are TGCACCAGCAGCCGGGGCCCGCTTGACTACGAGCAGTACTTC. The chain couples TRBV1 to TRBJ2-7; the D call TRBD1 from the table was never checked on the DNA. TRBV1 is shown as a pseudogene. This CDR3 region has 14 residues.

The chain links TRBV18 to TRBJ2-7; TRBD2 matches at 12 bases. This CDR3 has 16 amino acids. Germline V gene sequence: CDR1 KGHSH, CDR2 LQKENI. V trimming: 3 bases; J trimming: 2 bases; junction bases outside the gene matches: 5. Here the CDR3 reads CASSPKLAGGTYEQYF. The CDR3 DNA sequence: TGTGCCAGCTCACCCAAACTAGCGGGGGGTACCTACGAGCAGTACTTC.

This clone was found a few times. V is TRBV10-2 and J is TRBJ1-5; TRBD1 aligns across 7 bases. Germline-derived CDR1 and CDR2 are WSHSY and SAAADI. V shed 5 bases and J 0 bases; nucleotides not matched to a gene: 4. The CDR3 has 15 amino acids. This CDR3 is CASSQGVYSNQPQHF. The CDR3 DNA is TGCGCCAGCAGTCAGGGGGTATATAGCAATCAGCCCCAGCATTTT.

The V and J genes are TRBV15 and TRBJ1-5, with 7 bases matching TRBD1. The germline CDR1 and CDR2 sequences are LNHNV and YYDKDF (reference sequence). V gave up 8 bases and J gave up 5 bases; unmatched junction bases: 6. The CDR3 is 13 amino acids. The CDR3 reads CATGDRVYQPQHF. The CDR3 region has the DNA TGTGCCACCGGCGACAGGGTGTATCAGCCCCAGCATTTT. Full variable domain (rest looked up from reference TRBV15 and TRBJ1-5): DAMVIQNPRYQVTQFGKPVTLSCSQTLNHNVMYWYQQKSSQAPKLLFHYYDKDFNNEADTPDNFQSRRPNTSFCFLDIRSPGLGDTAMYLCATGDRVYQPQHFGDGTRLSIL.

This chain joins TRBV25-1 and TRBJ2-5; the match to TRBD1 covers 7 bases. Trimming cost V 2 bases and J 3 bases; bases outside gene matches: 6. The CDR3 totals 15 residues. Germline V gene sequence: CDR1 MGHDK, CDR2 SYGVNS. CDR3 DNA sequence: TGTGCCAGCAGTGAACCGGGACAGACCGAAGAGACCCAGTACTTC. It translates to CASSEPGQTEETQYF.